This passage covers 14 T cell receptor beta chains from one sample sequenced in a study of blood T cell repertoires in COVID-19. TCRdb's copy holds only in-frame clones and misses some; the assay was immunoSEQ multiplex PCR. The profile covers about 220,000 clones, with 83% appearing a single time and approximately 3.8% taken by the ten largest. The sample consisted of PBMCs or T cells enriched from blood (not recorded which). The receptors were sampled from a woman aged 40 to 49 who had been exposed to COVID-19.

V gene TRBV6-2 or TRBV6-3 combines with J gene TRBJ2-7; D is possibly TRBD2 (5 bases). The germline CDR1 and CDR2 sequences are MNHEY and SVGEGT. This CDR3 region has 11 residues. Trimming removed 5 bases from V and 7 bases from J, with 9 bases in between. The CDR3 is CASSNGGEQYF. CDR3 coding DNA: TGTGCCAGCAGTAACGGCGGGGAGCAGTACTTC.

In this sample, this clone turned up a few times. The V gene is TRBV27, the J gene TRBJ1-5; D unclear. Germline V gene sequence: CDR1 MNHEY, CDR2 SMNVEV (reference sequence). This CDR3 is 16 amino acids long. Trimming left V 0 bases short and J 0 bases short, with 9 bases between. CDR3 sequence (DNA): TGTGCCAGCAGTTTATCGTCGTACAATAGCAATCAGCCCCAGCATTTT. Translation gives CASSLSSYNSNQPQHF.

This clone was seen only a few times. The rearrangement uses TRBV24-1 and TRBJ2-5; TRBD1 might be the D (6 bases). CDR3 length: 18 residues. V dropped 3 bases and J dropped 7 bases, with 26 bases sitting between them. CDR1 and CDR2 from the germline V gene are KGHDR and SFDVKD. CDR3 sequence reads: CATSDPSSGTSLGGTQYF. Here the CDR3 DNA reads TGTGCCACCAGTGATCCCTCTTCCGGGACCTCCTTAGGGGGGACCCAGTACTTC.

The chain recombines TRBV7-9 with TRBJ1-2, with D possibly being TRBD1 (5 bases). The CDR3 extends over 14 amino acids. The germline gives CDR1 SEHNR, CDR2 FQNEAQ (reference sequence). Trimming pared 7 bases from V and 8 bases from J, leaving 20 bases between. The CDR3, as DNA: TGTGCCAGCATGCCTGCTGAAGGGGCGTCCGGCTACACCTTC. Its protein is CASMPAEGASGYTF.

CDR3 protein: CASRPQFNEKLFF. The CDR3 DNA reads as TGTGCCAGCAGGCCGCAGTTTAATGAAAAACTGTTTTTT. The chain links TRBV2 to TRBJ1-4, with D uncertain. Trimming removed 6 bases from V and 4 bases from J, with 9 bases in between. CDR1 is SNHLY, CDR2 FYNNEI, per germline. CDR3 length equals 13 residues.

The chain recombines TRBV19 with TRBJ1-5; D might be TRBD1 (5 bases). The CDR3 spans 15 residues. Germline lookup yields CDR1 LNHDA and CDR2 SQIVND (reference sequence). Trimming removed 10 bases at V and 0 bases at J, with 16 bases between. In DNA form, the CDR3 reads TGTGCCACGACAGCGAGTTTAAATAGCAATCAGCCCCAGCATTTT. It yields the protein CATTASLNSNQPQHF.

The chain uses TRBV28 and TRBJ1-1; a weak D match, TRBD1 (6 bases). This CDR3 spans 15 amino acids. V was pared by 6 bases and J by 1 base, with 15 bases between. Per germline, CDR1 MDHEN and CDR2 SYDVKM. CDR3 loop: CASSQFGQSNTEAFF. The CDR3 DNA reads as TGTGCCAGCAGCCAATTTGGACAGTCGAACACTGAAGCTTTCTTT. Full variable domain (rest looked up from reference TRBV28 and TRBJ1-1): DVKVTQSSRYLVKRTGEKVFLECVQDMDHENMFWYRQDPGLGLRLIYFSYDVKMKEKGDIPEGYSVSREKKERFSLILESASTNQTSMYLCASSQFGQSNTEAFFGQGTRLTVV.

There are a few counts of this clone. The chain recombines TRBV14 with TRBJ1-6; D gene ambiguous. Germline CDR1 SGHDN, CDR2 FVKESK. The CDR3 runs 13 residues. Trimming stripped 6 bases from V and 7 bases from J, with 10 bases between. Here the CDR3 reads CASRRPGNSPLHF. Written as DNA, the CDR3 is TGTGCCAGCAGGCGGCCGGGGAATTCACCCCTCCACTTT.

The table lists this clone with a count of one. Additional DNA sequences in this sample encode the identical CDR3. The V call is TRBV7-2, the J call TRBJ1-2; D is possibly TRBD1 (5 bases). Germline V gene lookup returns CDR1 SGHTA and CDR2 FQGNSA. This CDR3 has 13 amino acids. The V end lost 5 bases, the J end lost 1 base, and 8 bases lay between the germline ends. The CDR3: CASSLDSNYGYTF. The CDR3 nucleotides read TGTGCCAGCAGCCTAGACAGTAACTATGGCTACACCTTC.

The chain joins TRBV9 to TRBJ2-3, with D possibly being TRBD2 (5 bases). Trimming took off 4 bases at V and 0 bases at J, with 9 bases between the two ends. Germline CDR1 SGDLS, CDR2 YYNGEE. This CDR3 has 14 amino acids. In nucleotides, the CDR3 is TGTGCCAGCAGCCTTAGCGTGAGCACAGATACGCAGTATTTT. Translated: CASSLSVSTDTQYF.

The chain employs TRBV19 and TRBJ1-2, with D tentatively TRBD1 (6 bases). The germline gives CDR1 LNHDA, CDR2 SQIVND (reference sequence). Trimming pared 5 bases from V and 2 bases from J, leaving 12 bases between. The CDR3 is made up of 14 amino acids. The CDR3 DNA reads TGTGCCAGTAGTGAGACAGGAGAGAACTATGGCTACACCTTC. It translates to CASSETGENYGYTF.

The CDR3, as DNA: TGTGCCACCAGTGCCCCGGGGTCCGTCAATGAGCAGTTCTTC. Its translation is CATSAPGSVNEQFF. The chain recombines TRBV24-1 with TRBJ2-1, with a possible D match to TRBD2 (5 bases). With 5 bases removed from V and 6 bases from J, the gap between germline ends came to 13 bases. This CDR3 has 14 amino acids. Germline CDR1 KGHDR, CDR2 SFDVKD.

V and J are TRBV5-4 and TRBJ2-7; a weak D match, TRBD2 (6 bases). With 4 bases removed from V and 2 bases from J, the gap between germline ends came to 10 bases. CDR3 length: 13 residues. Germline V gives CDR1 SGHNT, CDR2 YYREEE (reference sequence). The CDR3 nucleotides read TGTGCCAGCAGCCAAGGACTAACCTACGAGCAGTACTTC. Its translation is CASSQGLTYEQYF. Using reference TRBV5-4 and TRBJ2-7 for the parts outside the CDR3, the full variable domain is ETGVTQSPTHLIKTRGQQVTLRCSSQSGHNTVSWYQQALGQGPQFIFQYYREEENGRGNFPPRFSGLQFPNYSSELNVNALELDDSALYLCASSQGLTYEQYFGPGTRLTVT.

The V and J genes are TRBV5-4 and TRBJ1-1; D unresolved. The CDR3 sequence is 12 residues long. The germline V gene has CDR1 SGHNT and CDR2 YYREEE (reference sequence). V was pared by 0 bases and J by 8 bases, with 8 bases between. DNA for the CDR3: TGTGCCAGCAGCTTGGTGGCGGAGGAAGCTTTCTTT. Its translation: CASSLVAEEAFF.